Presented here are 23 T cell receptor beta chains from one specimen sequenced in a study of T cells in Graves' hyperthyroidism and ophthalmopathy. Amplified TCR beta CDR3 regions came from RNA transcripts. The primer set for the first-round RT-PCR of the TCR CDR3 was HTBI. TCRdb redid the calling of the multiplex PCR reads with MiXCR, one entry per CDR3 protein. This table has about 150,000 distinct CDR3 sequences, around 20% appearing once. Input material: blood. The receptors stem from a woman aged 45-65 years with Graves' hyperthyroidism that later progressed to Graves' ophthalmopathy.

CDR3 loop: CASRQGTGRETQYF. CDR3 sequence (DNA): TGTGCCAGCAGACAAGGGACAGGCCGGGAGACCCAGTACTTC. This chain joins TRBV2 and TRBJ2-5; TRBD1 aligns across 8 bases. The ends lost 6 bases at V and 5 bases at J; junction bases unmatched: 8. The CDR3 is 14 residues long. Germline-derived CDR1 and CDR2 are SNHLY and FYNNEI.

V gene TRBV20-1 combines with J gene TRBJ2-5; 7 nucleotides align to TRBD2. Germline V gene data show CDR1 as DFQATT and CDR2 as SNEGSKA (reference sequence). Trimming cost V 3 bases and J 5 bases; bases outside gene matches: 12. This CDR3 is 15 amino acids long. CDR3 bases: TGCAGTGCTAGGTACCCGCAAGCGGGATATGAGACCCAGTACTTC. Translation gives CSARYPQAGYETQYF.

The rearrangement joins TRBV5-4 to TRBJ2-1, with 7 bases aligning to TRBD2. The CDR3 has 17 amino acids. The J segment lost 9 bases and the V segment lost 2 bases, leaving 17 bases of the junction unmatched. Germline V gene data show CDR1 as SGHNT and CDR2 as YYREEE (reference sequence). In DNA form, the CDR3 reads TGTGCCAGCAGCTTTTCCCTTCGGACTAGTTTTCATAGTGAGCAGTTCTTC. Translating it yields CASSFSLRTSFHSEQFF.

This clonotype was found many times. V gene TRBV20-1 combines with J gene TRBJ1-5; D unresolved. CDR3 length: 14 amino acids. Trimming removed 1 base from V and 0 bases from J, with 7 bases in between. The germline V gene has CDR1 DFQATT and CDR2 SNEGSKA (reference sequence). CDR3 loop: CSARALNSNQPQHF. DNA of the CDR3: TGCAGTGCTAGAGCACTCAATAGCAATCAGCCCCAGCATTTT.

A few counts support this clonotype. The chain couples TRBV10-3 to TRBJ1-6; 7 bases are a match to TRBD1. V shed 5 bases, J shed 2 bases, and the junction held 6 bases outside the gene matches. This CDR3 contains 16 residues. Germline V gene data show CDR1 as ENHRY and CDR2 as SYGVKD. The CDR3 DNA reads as TGTGCCATCAGTTCAGACAGGGCCACCTATAATTCACCCCTCCACTTT. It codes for CAISSDRATYNSPLHF.

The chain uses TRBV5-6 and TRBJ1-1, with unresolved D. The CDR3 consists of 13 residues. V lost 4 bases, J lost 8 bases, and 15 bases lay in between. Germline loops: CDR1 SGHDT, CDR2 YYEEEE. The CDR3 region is CASSRTAGSEAFF. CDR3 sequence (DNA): TGTGCCAGCAGCCGTACCGCGGGGAGCGAAGCTTTCTTT.

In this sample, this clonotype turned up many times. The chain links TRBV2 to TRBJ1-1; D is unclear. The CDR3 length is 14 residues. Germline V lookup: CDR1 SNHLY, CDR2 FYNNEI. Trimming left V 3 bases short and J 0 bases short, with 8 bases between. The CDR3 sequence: CASSEVSLNTEAFF. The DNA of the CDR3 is TGTGCCAGCAGTGAGGTATCTCTGAACACTGAAGCTTTCTTT.

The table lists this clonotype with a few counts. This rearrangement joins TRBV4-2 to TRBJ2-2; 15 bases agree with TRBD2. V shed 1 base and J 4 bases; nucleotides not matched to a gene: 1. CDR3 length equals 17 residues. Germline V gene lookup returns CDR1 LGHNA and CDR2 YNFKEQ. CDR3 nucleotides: TGTGCCAGCAGCCAAGTGGGACTAGCGGGAGGCACCGGGGAGCTGTTTTTT. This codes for CASSQVGLAGGTGELFF.

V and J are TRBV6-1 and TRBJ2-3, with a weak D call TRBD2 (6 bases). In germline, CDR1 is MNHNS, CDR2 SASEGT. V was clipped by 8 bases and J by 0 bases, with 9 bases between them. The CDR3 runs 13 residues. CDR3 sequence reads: CASGGTSTDTQYF. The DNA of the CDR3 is TGTGCCAGCGGCGGGACTAGCACAGATACGCAGTATTTT.

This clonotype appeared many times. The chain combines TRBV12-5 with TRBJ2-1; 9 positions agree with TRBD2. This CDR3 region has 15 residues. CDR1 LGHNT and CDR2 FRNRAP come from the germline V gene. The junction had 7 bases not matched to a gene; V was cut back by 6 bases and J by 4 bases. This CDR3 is CASGLSGSEYNEQFF. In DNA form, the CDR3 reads TGTGCTAGTGGGCTTAGCGGGAGTGAGTACAATGAGCAGTTCTTC.

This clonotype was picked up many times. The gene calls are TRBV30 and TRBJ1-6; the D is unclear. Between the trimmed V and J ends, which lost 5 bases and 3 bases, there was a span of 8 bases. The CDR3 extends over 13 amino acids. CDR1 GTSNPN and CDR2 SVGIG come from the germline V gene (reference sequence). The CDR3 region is CAWRPGYNSPLHF. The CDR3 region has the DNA TGTGCCTGGCGTCCAGGCTATAATTCACCCCTCCACTTT.

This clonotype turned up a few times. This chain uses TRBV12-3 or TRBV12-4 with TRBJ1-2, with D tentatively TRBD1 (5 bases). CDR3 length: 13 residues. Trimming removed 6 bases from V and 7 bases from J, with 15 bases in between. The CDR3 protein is CASRTIGEFGYTF. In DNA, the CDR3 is TGTGCCAGCAGAACGATAGGGGAGTTTGGCTACACCTTC.

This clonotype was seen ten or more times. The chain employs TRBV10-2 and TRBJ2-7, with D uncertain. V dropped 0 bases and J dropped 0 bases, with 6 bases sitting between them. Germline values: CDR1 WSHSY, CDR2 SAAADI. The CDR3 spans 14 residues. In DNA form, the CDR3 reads TGCGCCAGCAGTGAGTCGGGCGTCTCCTACGAGCAGTACTTC. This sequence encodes CASSESGVSYEQYF.

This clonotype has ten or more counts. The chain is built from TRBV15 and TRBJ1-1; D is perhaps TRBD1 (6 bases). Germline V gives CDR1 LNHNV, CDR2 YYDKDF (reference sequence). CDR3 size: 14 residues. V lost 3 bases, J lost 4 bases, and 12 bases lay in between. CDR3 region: CATSRYRESTEAFF. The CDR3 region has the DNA TGTGCCACCAGCAGGTACAGGGAAAGCACTGAAGCTTTCTTT.

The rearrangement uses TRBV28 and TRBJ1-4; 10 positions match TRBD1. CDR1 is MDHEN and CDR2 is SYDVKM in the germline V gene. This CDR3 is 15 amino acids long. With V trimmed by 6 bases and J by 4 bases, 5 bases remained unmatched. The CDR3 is CASSSGTGVNEKLFF. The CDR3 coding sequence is TGTGCCAGCAGCTCCGGGACAGGGGTTAATGAAAAACTGTTTTTT.

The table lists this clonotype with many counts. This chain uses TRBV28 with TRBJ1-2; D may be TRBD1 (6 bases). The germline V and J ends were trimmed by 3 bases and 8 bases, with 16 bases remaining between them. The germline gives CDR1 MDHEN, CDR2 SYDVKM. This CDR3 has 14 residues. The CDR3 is CASSLTLGGRGYTF. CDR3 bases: TGTGCCAGCAGTTTGACTCTCGGGGGCAGGGGCTACACCTTC.

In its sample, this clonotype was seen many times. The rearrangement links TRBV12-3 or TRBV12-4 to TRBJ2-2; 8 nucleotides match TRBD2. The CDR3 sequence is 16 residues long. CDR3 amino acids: CACIPTSGLVTGELFF. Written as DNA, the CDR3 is TGTGCTTGCATCCCAACTAGCGGCCTTGTCACCGGGGAGCTGTTTTTT.

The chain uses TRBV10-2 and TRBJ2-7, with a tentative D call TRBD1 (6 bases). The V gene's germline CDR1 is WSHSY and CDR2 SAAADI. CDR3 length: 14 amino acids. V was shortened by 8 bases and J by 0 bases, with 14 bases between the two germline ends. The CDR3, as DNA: TGCGCCAGCCGAAGACAGGAGAGCTCCTACGAGCAGTACTTC. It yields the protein CASRRQESSYEQYF.

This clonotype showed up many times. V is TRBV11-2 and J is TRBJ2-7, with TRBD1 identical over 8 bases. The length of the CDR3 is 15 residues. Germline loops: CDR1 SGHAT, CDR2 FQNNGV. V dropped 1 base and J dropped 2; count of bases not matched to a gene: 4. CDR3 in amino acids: CASSLGRGPPYEQYF. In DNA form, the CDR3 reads TGTGCCAGCAGCTTAGGCAGGGGGCCCCCCTACGAGCAGTACTTC.

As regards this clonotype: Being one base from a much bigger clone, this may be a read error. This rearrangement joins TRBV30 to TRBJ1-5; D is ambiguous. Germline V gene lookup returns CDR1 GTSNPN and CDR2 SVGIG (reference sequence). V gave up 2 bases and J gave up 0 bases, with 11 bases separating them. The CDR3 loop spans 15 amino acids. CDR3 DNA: TGTGCCTGGAGTCTGGGCGACAATAGCAATCAGCCCCAGCATTTT. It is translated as CAWSLGDNSNQPQHF.

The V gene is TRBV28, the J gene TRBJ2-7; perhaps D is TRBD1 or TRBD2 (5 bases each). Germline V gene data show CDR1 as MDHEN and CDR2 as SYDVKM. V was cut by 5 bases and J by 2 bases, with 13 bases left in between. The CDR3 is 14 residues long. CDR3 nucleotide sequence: TGTGCCAGCAGTCCTGGGACCTTTACCTACGAGCAGTACTTC. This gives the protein CASSPGTFTYEQYF.

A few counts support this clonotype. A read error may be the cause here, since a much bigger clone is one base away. CDR3 residues: CASSYDRGFGERLFF. DNA of the CDR3: TGTGCCAGCAGTTACGACAGGGGCTTCGGTGAAAGACTGTTTTTT. The chain links TRBV6-2 or TRBV6-3 to TRBJ1-4, with TRBD1 matching 8 bases. Germline V gene sequence: CDR1 MNHEY, CDR2 SVGEGT. This CDR3 has 15 residues.

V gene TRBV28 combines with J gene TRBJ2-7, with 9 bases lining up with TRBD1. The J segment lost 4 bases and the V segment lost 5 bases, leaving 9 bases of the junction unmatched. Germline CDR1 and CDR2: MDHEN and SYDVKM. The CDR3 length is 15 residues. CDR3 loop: CASSDPGQGRYEQYF. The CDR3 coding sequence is TGTGCCAGCAGTGATCCGGGACAGGGCCGTTACGAGCAGTACTTC.